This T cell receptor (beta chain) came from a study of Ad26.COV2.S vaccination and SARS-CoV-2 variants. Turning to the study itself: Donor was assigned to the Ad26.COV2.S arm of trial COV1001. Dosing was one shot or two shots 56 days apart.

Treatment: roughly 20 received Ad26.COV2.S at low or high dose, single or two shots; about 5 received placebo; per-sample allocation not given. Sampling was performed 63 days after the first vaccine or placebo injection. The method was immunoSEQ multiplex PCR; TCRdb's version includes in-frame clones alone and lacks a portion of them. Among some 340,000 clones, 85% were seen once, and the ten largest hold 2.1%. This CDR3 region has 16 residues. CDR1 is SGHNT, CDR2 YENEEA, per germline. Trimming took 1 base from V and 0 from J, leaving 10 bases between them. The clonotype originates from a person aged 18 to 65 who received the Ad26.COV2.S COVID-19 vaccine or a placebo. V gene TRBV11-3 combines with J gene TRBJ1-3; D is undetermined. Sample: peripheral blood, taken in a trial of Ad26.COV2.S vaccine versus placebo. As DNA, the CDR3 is TGTGCCAGCAGCTTAGTTGCAGGCCCCTCTGGAAACACCATATATTTT. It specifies CASSLVAGPSGNTIYF.